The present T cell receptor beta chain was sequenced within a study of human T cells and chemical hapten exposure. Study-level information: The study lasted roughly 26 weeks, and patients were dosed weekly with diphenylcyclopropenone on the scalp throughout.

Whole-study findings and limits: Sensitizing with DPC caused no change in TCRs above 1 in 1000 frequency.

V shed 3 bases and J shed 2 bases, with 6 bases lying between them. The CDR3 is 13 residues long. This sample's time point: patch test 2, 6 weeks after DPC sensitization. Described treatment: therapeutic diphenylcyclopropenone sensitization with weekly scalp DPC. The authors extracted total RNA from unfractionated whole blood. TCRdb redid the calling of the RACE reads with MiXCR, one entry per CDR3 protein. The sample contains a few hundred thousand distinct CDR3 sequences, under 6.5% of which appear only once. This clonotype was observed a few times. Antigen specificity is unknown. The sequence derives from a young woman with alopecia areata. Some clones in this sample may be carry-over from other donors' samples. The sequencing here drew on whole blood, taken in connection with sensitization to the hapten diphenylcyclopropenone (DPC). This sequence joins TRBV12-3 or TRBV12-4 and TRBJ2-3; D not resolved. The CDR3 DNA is TGTGCCAGCAGTTTCGGCGTCACAGATACGCAGTATTTT. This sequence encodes CASSFGVTDTQYF.